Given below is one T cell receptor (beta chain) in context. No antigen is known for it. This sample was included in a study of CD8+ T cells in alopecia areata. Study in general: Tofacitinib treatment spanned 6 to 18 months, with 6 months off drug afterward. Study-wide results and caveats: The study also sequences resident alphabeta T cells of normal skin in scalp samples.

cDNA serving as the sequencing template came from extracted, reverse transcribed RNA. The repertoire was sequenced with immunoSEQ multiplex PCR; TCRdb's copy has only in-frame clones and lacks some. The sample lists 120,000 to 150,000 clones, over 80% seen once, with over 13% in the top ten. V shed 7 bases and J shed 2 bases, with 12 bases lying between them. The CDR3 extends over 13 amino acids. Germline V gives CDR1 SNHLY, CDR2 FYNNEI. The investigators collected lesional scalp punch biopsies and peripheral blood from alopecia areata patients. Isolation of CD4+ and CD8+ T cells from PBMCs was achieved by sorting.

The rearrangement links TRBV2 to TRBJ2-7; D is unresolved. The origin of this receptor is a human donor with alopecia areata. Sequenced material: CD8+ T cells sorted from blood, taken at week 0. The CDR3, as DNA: TGTGCCAGCATCGCAGTCCTTACCTACGAGCAGTACTTC. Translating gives CASIAVLTYEQYF.